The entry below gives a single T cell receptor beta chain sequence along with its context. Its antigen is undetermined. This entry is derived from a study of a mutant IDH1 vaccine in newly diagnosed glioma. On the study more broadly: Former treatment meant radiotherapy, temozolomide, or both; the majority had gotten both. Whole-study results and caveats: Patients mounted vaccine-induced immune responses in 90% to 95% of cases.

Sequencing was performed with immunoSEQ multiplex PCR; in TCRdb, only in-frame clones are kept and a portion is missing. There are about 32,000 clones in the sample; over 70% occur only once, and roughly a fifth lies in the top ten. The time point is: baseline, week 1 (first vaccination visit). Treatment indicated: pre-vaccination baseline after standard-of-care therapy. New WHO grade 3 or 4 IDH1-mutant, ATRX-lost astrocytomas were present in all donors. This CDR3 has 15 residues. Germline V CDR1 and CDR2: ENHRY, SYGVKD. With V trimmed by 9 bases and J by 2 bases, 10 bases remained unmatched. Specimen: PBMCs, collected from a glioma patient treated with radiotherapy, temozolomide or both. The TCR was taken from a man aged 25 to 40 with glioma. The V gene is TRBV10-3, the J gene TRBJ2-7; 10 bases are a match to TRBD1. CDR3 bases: TGTGCCATTAGCGATACCGGGACAGGGGCCTACGAGCAGTACTTC. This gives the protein CAISDTGTGAYEQYF.